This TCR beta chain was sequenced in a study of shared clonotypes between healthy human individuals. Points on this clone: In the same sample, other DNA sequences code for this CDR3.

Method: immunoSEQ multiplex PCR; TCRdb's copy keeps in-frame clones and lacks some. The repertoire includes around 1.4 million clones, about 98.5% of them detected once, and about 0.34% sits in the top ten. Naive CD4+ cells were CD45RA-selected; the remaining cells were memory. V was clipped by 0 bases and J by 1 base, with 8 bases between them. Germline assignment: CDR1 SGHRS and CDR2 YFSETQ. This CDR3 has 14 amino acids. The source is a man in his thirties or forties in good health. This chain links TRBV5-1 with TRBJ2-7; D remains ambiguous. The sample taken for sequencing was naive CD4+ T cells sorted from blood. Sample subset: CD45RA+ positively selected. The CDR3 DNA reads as TGCGCCAGCAGCTTGGCGGATAGGTCCTACGAGCAGTACTTC. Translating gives CASSLADRSYEQYF.